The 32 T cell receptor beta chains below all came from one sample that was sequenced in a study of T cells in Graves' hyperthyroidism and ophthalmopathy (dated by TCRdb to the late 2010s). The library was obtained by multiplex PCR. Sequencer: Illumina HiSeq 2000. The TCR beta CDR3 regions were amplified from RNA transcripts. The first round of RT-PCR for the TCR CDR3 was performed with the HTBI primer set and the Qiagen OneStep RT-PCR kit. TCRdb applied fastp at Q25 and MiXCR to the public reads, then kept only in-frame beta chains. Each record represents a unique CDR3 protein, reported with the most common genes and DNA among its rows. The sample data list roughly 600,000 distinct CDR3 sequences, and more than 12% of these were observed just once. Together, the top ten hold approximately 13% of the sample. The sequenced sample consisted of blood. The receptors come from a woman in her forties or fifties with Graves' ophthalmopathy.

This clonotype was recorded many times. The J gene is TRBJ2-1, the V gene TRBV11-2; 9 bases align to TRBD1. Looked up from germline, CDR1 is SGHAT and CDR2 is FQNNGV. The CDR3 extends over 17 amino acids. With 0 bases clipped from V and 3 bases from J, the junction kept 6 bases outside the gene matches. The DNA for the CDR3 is TGTGCCAGCAGCTTAGATCCTCGGGACAGGGTCTACAATGAGCAGTTCTTC. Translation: CASSLDPRDRVYNEQFF.

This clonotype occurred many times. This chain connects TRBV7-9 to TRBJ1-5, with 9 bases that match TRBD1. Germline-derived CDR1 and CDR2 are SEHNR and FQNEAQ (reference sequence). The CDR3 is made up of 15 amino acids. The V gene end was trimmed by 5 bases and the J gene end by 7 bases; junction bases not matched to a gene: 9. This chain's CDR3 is CASSISGTGNQPQHF. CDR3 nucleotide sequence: TGTGCCAGCAGCATTTCCGGGACAGGGAACCAGCCCCAGCATTTT.

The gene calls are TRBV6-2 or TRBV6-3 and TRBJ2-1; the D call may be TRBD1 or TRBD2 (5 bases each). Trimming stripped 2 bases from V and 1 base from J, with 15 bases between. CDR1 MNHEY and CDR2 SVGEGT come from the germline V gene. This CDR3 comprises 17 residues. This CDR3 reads CASSYDRGVTSYNEQFF. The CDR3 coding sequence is TGTGCCAGCAGTTACGATCGGGGCGTGACATCCTACAATGAGCAGTTCTTC.

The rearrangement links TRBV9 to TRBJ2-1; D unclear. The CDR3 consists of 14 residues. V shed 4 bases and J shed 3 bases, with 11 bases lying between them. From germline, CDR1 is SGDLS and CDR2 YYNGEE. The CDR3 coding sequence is TGTGCCAGCAGCCCCGGGCCGAACTACAATGAGCAGTTCTTC. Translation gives CASSPGPNYNEQFF.

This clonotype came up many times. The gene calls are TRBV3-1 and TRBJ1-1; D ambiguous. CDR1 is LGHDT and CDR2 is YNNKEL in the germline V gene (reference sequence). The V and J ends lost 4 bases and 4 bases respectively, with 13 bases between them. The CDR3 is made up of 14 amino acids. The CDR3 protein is CASSPIGVGTEAFF. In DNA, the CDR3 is TGTGCCAGCAGCCCCATTGGGGTTGGCACTGAAGCTTTCTTT.

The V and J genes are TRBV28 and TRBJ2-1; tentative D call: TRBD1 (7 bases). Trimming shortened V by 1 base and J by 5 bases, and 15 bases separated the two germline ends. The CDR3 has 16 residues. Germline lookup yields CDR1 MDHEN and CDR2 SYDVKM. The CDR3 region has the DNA TGTGCCAGCAGTTTATTGACAGGGAGGTCCAACAATGAGCAGTTCTTC. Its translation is CASSLLTGRSNNEQFF.

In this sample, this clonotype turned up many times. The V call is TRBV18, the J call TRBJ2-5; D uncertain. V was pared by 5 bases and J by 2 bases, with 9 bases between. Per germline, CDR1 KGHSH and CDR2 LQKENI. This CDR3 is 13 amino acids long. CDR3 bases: TGTGCCAGCTCATCCCGTTGGCAAGAGACCCAGTACTTC. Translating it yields CASSSRWQETQYF. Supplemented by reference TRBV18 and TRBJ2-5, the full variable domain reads NAGVMQNPRHLVRRRGQEARLRCSPMKGHSHVYWYRQLPEEGLKFMVYLQKENIIDESGMPKERFSAEFPKEGPSILRIQQVVRGDSAAYFCASSSRWQETQYFGPGTRLLVL.

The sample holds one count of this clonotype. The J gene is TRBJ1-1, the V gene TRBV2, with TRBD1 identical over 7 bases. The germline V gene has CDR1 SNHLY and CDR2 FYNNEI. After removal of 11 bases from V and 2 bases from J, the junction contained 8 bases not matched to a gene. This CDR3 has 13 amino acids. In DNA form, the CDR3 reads TGTGCCGCACCCGGGACAGATAACACTGAAGCTTTCTTT. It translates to CAAPGTDNTEAFF.

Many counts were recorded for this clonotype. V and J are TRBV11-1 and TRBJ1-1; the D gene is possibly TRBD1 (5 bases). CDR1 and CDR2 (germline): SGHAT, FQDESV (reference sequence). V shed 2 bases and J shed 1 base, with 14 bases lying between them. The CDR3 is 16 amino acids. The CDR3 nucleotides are TGTGCCAGCAGCTTATATCAGGGTGCAGAGAACACTGAAGCTTTCTTT. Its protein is CASSLYQGAENTEAFF.

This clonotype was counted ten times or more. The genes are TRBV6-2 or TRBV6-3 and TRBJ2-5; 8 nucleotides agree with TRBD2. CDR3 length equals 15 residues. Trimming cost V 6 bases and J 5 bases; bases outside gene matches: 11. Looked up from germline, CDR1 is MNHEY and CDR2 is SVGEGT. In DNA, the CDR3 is TGTGCCAGCAGCTCCCTCCAGCGGGAGCGGGAGACCCAGTACTTC. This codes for CASSSLQRERETQYF.

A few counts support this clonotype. CDR3 DNA sequence: TGTGCCAGTAGTATATGGACTAGCGGGAGCAAGTTTCCTGAGCAGTTCTTC. This sequence encodes CASSIWTSGSKFPEQFF. The gene calls are TRBV19 and TRBJ2-1; 13 nucleotides align to TRBD2. The CDR3 totals 17 residues. With V trimmed by 2 bases and J by 9 bases, 10 bases remained unmatched. Germline loops: CDR1 LNHDA, CDR2 SQIVND (reference sequence).

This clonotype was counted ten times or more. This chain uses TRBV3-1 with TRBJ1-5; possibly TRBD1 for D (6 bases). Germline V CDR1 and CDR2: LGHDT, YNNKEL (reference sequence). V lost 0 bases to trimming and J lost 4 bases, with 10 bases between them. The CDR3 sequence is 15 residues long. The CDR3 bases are TGTGCCAGCAGCCAAGATTTTACAGGGAATCAGCCCCAGCATTTT. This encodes CASSQDFTGNQPQHF.

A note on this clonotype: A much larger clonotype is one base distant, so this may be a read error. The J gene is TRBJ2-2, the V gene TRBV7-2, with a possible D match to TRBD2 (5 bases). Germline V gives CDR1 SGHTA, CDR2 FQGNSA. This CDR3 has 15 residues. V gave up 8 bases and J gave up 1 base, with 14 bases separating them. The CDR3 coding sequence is TGTGCCAGCGGCCCTCCGGGAAAGAACACCGGGGAGCTGTTTTTT. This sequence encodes CASGPPGKNTGELFF.

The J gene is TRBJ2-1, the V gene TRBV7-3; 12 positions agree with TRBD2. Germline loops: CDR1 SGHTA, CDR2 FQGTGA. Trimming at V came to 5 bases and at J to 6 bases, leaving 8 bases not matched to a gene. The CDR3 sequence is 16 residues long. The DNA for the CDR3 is TGTGCCAGCAGCGCTTTTTCACTAGCGGGAGGCAATGAGCAGTTCTTC. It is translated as CASSAFSLAGGNEQFF. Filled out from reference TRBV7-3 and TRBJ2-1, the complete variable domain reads GAGVSQTPSNKVTEKGKYVELRCDPISGHTALYWYRQSLGQGPEFLIYFQGTGAADDSGLPNDRFFAVRPEGSVSTLKIQRTERGDSAVYLCASSAFSLAGGNEQFFGPGTRLTVL.

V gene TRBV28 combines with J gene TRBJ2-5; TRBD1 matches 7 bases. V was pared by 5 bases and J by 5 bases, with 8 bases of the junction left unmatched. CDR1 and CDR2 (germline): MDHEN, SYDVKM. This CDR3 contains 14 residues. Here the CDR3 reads CASSERGQLETQYF. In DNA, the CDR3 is TGTGCCAGCAGTGAAAGGGGACAGTTGGAGACCCAGTACTTC.

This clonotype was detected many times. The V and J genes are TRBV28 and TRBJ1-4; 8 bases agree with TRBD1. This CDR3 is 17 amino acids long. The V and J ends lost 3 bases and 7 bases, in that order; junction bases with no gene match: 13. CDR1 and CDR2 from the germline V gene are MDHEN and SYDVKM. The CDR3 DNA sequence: TGTGCCAGCAGTTTTAGAACCGGGACAGGTGGAGGTGAAAAACTGTTTTTT. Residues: CASSFRTGTGGGEKLFF.

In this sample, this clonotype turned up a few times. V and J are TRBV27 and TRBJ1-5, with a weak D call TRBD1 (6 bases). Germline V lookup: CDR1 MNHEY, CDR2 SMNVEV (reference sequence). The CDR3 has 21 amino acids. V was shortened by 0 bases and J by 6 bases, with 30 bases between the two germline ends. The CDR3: CASSLSGRNRALPPPLQPQHF. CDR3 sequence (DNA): TGTGCCAGCAGTTTATCGGGGAGAAACAGGGCTTTACCCCCACCGCTTCAGCCCCAGCATTTT.

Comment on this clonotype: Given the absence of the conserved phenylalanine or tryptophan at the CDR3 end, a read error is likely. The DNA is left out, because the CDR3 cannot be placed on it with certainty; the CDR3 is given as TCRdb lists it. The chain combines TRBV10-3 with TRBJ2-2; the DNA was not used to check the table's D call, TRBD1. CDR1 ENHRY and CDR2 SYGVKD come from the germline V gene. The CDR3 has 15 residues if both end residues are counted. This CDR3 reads CAIRMTVVHTGELVL.

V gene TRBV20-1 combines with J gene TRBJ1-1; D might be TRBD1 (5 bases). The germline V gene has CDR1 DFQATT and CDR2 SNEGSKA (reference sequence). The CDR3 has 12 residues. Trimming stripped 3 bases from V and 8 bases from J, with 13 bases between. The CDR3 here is CSASRGSSEAFF. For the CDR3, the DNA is TGCAGTGCTAGTAGGGGATCTTCGGAAGCTTTCTTT.

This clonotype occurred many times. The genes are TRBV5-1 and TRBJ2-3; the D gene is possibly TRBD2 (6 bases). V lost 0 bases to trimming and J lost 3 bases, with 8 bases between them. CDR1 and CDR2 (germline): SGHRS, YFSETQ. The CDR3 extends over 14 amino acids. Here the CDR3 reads CASSLGDLTDTQYF. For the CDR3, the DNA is TGCGCCAGCAGCTTGGGGGACTTAACAGATACGCAGTATTTT. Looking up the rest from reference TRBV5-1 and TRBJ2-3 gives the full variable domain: KAGVTQTPRYLIKTRGQQVTLSCSPISGHRSVSWYQQTPGQGLQFLFEYFSETQRNKGNFPGRFSGRQFSNSRSEMNVSTLELGDSALYLCASSLGDLTDTQYFGPGTRLTVL.

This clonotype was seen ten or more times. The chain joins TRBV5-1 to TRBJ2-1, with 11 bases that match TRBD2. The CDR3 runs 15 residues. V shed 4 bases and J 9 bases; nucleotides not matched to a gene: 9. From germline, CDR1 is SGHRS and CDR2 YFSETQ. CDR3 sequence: CASSTLAGGTGEQFF. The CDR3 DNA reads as TGCGCCAGCAGCACCCTAGCGGGAGGCACGGGTGAGCAGTTCTTC.

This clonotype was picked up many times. This CDR3 is CASWGSGMSSYEQYF. The CDR3 nucleotides read TGTGCCAGCTGGGGTAGCGGGATGAGCTCCTACGAGCAGTACTTC. The chain links TRBV28 to TRBJ2-7; TRBD2 matches at 8 bases. This CDR3 is 15 amino acids long. Germline values: CDR1 MDHEN, CDR2 SYDVKM. V lost 8 bases to trimming and J lost 0 bases; unmatched junction nucleotides: 9.

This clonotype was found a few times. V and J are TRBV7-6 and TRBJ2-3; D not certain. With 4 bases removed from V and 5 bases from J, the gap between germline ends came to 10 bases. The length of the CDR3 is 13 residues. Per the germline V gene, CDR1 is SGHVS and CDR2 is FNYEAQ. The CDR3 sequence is CASSSDRRDTQYF. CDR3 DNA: TGTGCCAGCAGCTCGGACCGAAGAGATACGCAGTATTTT.

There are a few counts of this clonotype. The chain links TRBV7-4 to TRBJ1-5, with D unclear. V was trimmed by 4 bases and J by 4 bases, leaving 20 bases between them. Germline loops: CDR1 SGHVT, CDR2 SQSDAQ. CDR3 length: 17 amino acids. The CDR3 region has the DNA TGTGCCAGCAGCTCATTAGCCCGGGTCCTCCTTAATCAGCCCCAGCATTTT. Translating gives CASSSLARVLLNQPQHF.

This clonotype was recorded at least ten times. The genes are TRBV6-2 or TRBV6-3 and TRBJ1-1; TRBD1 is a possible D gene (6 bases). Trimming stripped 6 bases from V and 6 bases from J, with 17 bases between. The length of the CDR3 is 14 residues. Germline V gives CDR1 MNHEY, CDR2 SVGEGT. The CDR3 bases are TGTGCCAGCAGCCAAAGTCCCCCAGGGGCTGAAGCTTTCTTT. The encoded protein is CASSQSPPGAEAFF.

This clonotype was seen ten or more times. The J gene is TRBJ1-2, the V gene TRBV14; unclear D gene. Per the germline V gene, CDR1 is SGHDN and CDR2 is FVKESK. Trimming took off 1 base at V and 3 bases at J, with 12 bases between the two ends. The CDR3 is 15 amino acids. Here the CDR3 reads CASSQAVGPYYGYTF. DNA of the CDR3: TGTGCCAGCAGCCAAGCAGTAGGGCCTTACTATGGCTACACCTTC.

This CDR3 is CASSTDTLVTEAFF. Written as DNA, the CDR3 is TGTGCCAGCAGCACGGACACCTTGGTCACTGAAGCTTTCTTT. The V call is TRBV9, the J call TRBJ1-1; maybe TRBD1 (5 bases). Trimming stripped 4 bases from V and 4 bases from J, with 14 bases between. Per germline, CDR1 SGDLS and CDR2 YYNGEE. This CDR3 comprises 14 residues.

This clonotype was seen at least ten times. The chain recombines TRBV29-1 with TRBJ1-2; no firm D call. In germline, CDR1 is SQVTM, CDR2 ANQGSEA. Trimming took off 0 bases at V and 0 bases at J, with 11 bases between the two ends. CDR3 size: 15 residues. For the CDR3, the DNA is TGCAGCGTTGAAGATCGGTCAAAGTCTAACTATGGCTACACCTTC. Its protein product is CSVEDRSKSNYGYTF.

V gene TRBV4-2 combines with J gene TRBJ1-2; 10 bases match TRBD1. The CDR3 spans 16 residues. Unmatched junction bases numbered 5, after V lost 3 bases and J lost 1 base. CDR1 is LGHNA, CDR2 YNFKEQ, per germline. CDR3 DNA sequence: TGTGCCAGCAGCCACGTGACAGGGGGCAGTAACTATGGCTACACCTTC. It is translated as CASSHVTGGSNYGYTF.

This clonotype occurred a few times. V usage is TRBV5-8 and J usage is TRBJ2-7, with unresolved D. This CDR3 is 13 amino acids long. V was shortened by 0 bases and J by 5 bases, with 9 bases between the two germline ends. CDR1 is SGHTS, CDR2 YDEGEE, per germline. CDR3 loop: CASSLAPIHEQYF. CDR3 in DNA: TGTGCCAGCAGCTTGGCTCCAATCCACGAGCAGTACTTC.

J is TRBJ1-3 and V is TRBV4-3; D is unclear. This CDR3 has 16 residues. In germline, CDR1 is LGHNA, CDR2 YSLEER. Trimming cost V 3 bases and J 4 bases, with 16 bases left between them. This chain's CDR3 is CASSQEGLGLGNTIYF. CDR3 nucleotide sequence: TGCGCCAGCAGCCAGGAAGGACTGGGCTTAGGAAACACCATATATTTT.

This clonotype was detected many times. The CDR3 region is CAWSVRAGGYNEQFF. DNA for the CDR3: TGTGCCTGGAGTGTACGTGCGGGAGGATACAATGAGCAGTTCTTC. The chain couples TRBV30 to TRBJ2-1, with 8 bases that match TRBD2. Germline CDR1 is GTSNPN and CDR2 is SVGIG (reference sequence). The V gene end was trimmed by 0 bases and the J gene end by 4 bases; junction bases not matched to a gene: 5. The CDR3 runs 15 residues.